The T cell receptor (beta chain) described here comes from a study of molecular identifiers for immune sequencing clone quantification. Study-wide results and limits: Clone sizes that are highly expanded could be underestimated when identical TCR molecules share a barcode.

Previously described methods and listed TCR primers were used for bulk TCR libraries. TCRdb analysed the PCR reads with MiXCR anew, one entry per CDR3 protein. The sample includes about 320,000 distinct CDR3 sequences, roughly a quarter of them seen just once. This CDR3 spans 17 amino acids. CDR1 and CDR2 (germline): DFQATT, SNEGSKA (reference sequence). V lost 5 bases to trimming and J lost 1 base; unmatched junction nucleotides: 14. Input for naive CD8 libraries was roughly 17,000 to 1,000,000 sorted cells; the RNA fraction used was 10%, 30% or 50%. Naive CD8 T cells underwent sorting with the CD8+CD4-CCR7+CD45RA+ definition. This clonotype was seen more than once but under ten times. As yet, its antigen is unknown.

The source of this sequence is a human donor in good health. Some libraries in this study had Jurkat cell RNA spiked in. Sequencing was done on a sample of naive CD8+ T cells from blood, with Jurkat cell RNA spiked in. Subset meaning: FACS-sorted CD8+CD4-CCR7+CD45RA+ naive T cells. The V and J genes are TRBV20-1 and TRBJ2-5; 9 positions agree with TRBD2. CDR3 region: CSALGAGGLLRQETQYF. DNA for the CDR3: TGCAGTGCTCTCGGGGCGGGGGGGCTTCTTCGCCAAGAGACCCAGTACTTC.